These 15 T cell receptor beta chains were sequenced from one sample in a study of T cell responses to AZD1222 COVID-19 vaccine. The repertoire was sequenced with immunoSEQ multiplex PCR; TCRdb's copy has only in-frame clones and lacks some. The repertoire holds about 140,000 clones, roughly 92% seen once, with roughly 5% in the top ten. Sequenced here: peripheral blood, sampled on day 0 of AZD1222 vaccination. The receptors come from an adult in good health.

CDR3 coding DNA: TGCAGCGTTGGAATCGGACAGGTCCTCTATGGCTACACCTTC. This codes for CSVGIGQVLYGYTF. The chain combines TRBV29-1 with TRBJ1-2; 7 bases line up with TRBD1. Germline values: CDR1 SQVTM, CDR2 ANQGSEA. V lost 4 bases to trimming and J lost 4 bases; unmatched junction nucleotides: 9. The CDR3 is 14 residues long. The entire variable domain, with the rest obtained from reference TRBV29-1 and TRBJ1-2, is as follows: SAVISQKPSRDICQRGTSLTIQCQVDSQVTMMFWYRQQPGQSLTLIATANQGSEATYESGFVIDKFPISRPNLTFSTLTVSNMSPEDSSIYLCSVGIGQVLYGYTFGSGTRLTVV.

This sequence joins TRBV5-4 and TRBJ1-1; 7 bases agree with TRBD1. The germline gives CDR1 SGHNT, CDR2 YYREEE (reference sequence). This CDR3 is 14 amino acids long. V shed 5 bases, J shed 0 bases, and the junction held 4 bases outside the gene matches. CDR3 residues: CASRSGQVNTEAFF. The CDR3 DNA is TGTGCCAGCAGATCTGGACAGGTGAACACTGAAGCTTTCTTT.

Here the CDR3 reads CASSPATGRYGYTF. DNA for the CDR3: TGTGCCAGCTCACCAGCGACAGGGCGCTATGGCTACACCTTC. The chain links TRBV18 to TRBJ1-2, with 7 bases aligning to TRBD1. Germline V lookup: CDR1 KGHSH, CDR2 LQKENI. The V and J ends lost 2 bases and 4 bases, in that order; junction bases with no gene match: 4. This CDR3 has 14 amino acids.

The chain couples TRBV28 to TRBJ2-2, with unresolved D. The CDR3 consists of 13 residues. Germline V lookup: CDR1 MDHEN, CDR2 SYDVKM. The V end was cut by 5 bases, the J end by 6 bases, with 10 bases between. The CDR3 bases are TGTGCCAGCAGTGACCGAGCGCCCGGGGAGCTGTTTTTT. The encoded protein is CASSDRAPGELFF.

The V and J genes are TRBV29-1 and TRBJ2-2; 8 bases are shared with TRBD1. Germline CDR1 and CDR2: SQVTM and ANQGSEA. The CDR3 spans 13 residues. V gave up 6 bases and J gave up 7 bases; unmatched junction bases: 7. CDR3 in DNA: TGCAGCGTCGAGGACAGGGAGAGCGGGGAGCTGTTTTTT. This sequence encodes CSVEDRESGELFF.

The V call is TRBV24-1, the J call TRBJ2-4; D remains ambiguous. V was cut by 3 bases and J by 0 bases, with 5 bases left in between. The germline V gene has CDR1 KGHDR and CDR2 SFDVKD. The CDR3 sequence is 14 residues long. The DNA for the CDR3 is TGTGCCACCAGTGATCTAAAAGCCAAAAACATTCAGTACTTC. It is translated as CATSDLKAKNIQYF.

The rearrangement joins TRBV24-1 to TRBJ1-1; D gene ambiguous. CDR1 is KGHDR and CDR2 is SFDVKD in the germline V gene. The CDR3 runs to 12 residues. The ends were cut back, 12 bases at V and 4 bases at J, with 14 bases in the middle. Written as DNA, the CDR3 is TGTGCCGTCGACAATCGGGGCACTGAAGCTTTCTTT. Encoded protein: CAVDNRGTEAFF.

The CDR3 region is CASSEGGGYQDEQFF. Written as DNA, the CDR3 is TGTGCCAGCAGTGAAGGAGGAGGGTATCAGGATGAGCAGTTCTTC. J is TRBJ2-1 and V is TRBV6-1; maybe TRBD2 (6 bases). Germline V lookup: CDR1 MNHNS, CDR2 SASEGT. V lost 1 base and J 8 bases, leaving 15 bases between the germline ends. CDR3 length: 15 amino acids.

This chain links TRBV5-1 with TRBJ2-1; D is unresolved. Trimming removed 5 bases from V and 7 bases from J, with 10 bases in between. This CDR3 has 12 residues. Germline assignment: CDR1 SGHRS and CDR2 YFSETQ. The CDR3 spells CASSRNFNEQFF. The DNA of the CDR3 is TGCGCCAGCAGTAGGAACTTTAATGAGCAGTTCTTC. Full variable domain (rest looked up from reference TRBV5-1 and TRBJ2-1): KAGVTQTPRYLIKTRGQQVTLSCSPISGHRSVSWYQQTPGQGLQFLFEYFSETQRNKGNFPGRFSGRQFSNSRSEMNVSTLELGDSALYLCASSRNFNEQFFGPGTRLTVL.

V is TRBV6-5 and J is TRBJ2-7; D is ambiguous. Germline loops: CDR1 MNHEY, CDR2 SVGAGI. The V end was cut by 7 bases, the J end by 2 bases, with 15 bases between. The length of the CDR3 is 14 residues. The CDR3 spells CASNPLSPPYEQYF. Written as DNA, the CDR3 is TGTGCCAGCAACCCACTCTCACCTCCCTACGAGCAGTACTTC.

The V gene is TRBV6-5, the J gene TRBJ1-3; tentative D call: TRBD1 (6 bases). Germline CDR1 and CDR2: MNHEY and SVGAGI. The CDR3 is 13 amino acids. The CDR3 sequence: CASGEPSGNTIYF. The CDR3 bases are TGTGCATCAGGGGAACCTTCTGGAAACACCATATATTTT.

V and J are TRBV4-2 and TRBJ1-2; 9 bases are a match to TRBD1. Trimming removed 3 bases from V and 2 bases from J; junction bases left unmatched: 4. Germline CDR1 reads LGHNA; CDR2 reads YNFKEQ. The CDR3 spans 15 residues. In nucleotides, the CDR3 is TGTGCCAGCAGCCAGGGACAGGGCTCGAACTATGGCTACACCTTC. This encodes CASSQGQGSNYGYTF.

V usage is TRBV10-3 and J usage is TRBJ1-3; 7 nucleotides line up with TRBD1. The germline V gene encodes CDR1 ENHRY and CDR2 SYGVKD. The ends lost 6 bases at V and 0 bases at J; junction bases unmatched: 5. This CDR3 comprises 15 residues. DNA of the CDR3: TGTGCCATCAGCCGCGGACAGGTCTCTGGAAACACCATATATTTT. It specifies CAISRGQVSGNTIYF.

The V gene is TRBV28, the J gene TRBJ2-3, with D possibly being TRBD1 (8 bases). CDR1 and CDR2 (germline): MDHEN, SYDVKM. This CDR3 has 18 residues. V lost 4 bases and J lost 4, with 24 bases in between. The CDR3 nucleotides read TGTGCCAGCAGTTCCAACAGGGGGTTGCGGGAGAGGGCAGATACGCAGTATTTT. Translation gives CASSSNRGLRERADTQYF.

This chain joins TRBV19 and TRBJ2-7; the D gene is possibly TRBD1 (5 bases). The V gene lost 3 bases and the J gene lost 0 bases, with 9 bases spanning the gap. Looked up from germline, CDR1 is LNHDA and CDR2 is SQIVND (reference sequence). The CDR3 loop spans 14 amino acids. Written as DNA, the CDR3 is TGTGCCAGTAGTATTCAGGACAACTCCTACGAGCAGTACTTC. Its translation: CASSIQDNSYEQYF.